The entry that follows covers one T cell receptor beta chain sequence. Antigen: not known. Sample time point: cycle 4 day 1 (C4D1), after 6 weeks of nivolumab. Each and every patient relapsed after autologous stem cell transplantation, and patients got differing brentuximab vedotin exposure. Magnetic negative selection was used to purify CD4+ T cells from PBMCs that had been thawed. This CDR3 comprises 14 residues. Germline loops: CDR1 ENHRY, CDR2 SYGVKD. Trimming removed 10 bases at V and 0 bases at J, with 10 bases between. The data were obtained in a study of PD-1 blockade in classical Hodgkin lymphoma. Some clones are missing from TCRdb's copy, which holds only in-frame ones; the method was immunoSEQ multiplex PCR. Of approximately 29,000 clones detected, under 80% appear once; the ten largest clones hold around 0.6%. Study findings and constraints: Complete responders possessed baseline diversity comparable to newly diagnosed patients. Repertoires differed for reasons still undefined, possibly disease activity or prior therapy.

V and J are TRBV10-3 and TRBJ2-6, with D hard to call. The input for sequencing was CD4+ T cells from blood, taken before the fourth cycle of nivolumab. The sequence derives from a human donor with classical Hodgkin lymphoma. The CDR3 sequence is CATRVGSGANVLTF. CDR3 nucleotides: TGTGCCACAAGGGTCGGCTCTGGGGCCAACGTCCTGACTTTC.